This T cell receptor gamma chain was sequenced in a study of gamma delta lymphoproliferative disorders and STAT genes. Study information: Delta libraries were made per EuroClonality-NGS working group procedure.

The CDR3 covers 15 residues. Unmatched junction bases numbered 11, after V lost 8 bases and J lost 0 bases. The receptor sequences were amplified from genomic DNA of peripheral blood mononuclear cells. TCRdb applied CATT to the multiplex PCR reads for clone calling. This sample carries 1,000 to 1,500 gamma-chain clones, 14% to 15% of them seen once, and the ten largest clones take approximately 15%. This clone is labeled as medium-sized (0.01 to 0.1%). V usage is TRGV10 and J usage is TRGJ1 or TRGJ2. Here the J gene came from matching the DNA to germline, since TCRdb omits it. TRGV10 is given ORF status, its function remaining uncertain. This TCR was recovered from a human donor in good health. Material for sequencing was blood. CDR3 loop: CAAWEINRNYYKKLF. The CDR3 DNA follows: TGTGCTGCGTGGGAGATAAACCGGAATTATTATAAGAAACTCTTT.